Below are 15 T cell receptor beta chains sequenced from a single sample in a study of CD8 T cells in ankylosing spondylitis. In TCRdb, the 5' RACE reads were re-called with MiXCR into one record per CDR3 protein. The table has approximately 200,000 distinct CDR3 sequences, roughly 13% seen once. The source material was blood, either unsorted or a sorted T cell fraction (not recorded which). The receptors here all came from a male donor with ankylosing spondylitis or in good health (not recorded which).

This chain uses TRBV6-1 with TRBJ2-7, with D tentatively TRBD1 (6 bases). The CDR3 consists of 14 residues. From germline, CDR1 is MNHNS and CDR2 SASEGT. The V end lost 6 bases, the J end lost 2 bases, and 14 bases lay between the germline ends. For the CDR3, the DNA is TGTGCCAGCAGCAACCGGGACACAACCTACGAGCAGTACTTC. It translates to CASSNRDTTYEQYF.

This chain joins TRBV2 and TRBJ2-1, with D possibly TRBD1 on 5 matching bases. V gave up 4 bases and J gave up 4 bases, with 8 bases separating them. The CDR3 runs 13 residues. Germline V gene sequence: CDR1 SNHLY, CDR2 FYNNEI. CDR3 DNA sequence: TGTGCCAGCAGTGGGACATCGTACAATGAGCAGTTCTTC. It encodes CASSGTSYNEQFF.

J is TRBJ2-6 and V is TRBV20-1; D unclear. Germline-derived CDR1 and CDR2 are DFQATT and SNEGSKA (reference sequence). This CDR3 region has 16 residues. Trimming left V 0 bases short and J 4 bases short, with 13 bases between. The CDR3, as DNA: TGCAGTGCTAGAGATAGTAAGCCGGCCGGGGCCAACGTCCTGACTTTC. Its protein product is CSARDSKPAGANVLTF.

This clonotype was found once. The genes are TRBV30 and TRBJ2-5, with TRBD2 identical over 10 bases. The J segment lost 4 bases and the V segment lost 4 bases, leaving 6 bases of the junction unmatched. Germline V CDR1 and CDR2: GTSNPN, SVGIG (reference sequence). The CDR3 runs 14 residues. The CDR3 DNA sequence: TGTGCCTGGAACTTAGCGGGGGGATCAGAGACCCAGTACTTC. It translates to CAWNLAGGSETQYF. The variable domain in full, completed from reference TRBV30 and TRBJ2-5, reads SQTIHQWPATLVQPVGSPLSLECTVEGTSNPNLYWYRQAAGRGLQLLFYSVGIGQISSEVPQNLSASRPQDRQFILSSKKLLLSDSGFYLCAWNLAGGSETQYFGPGTRLLVL.

In its sample, this clonotype was seen many times. The rearrangement uses TRBV7-9 and TRBJ2-1, with D possibly TRBD2 on 6 matching bases. This CDR3 spans 13 amino acids. V was clipped by 5 bases and J by 6 bases, with 11 bases between them. Germline CDR1 SEHNR, CDR2 FQNEAQ (reference sequence). Written as DNA, the CDR3 is TGTGCCAGCAGCCAAGGAGGGAGCAATGAGCAGTTCTTC. It specifies CASSQGGSNEQFF.

The chain combines TRBV6-2 or TRBV6-3 with TRBJ2-7, with D maybe TRBD2 (6 bases). V shed 7 bases and J shed 0 bases, with 16 bases lying between them. The CDR3 has 15 residues. CDR1 is MNHEY and CDR2 is SVGEGT in the germline V gene. The CDR3 bases are TGTGCCAGCACCTCCCCGGAGGGTAGCTCCTACGAGCAGTACTTC. This gives the protein CASTSPEGSSYEQYF.

This clonotype was found many times. CDR3 coding DNA: TGTGCCATCAGTGAGACCCAGGGGGGCGGCTGGGGCTACACCTTC. Translating it yields CAISETQGGGWGYTF. The chain couples TRBV10-3 to TRBJ1-2; 7 nucleotides align to TRBD1. The CDR3 has 15 amino acids. The J segment lost 8 bases and the V segment lost 2 bases, leaving 11 bases of the junction unmatched. Germline lookup yields CDR1 ENHRY and CDR2 SYGVKD.

This clonotype was detected a few times. V is TRBV19 and J is TRBJ2-4; TRBD1 is a possible D gene (5 bases). V shed 0 bases and J shed 5 bases, with 11 bases lying between them. The CDR3 spans 15 residues. Germline V gene data show CDR1 as LNHDA and CDR2 as SQIVND (reference sequence). CDR3 sequence reads: CASSIEGRVENIQYF. In DNA form, the CDR3 reads TGTGCCAGTAGTATAGAGGGGCGAGTCGAAAACATTCAGTACTTC.

Here the CDR3 DNA reads TGTGCCAGGAAAGGGGTGGGACAGCGATACAATGAGCAGTTCTTC. This encodes CARKGVGQRYNEQFF. The chain combines TRBV27 with TRBJ2-1; 7 nucleotides agree with TRBD1. Germline V gene lookup returns CDR1 MNHEY and CDR2 SMNVEV (reference sequence). V dropped 9 bases and J dropped 4; count of bases not matched to a gene: 12. The CDR3 extends over 15 amino acids.

CDR3 nucleotide sequence: TGTGCCACCAGCAGAGATTGGGTGCATCAGCCCCAGCATTTT. Protein sequence: CATSRDWVHQPQHF. The J gene is TRBJ1-5, the V gene TRBV15; D not certain. The germline V and J ends were trimmed by 0 bases and 5 bases, with 8 bases remaining between them. Germline CDR1 and CDR2: LNHNV and YYDKDF (reference sequence). This CDR3 is 14 amino acids long.

The chain recombines TRBV24-1 with TRBJ2-7; 9 nucleotides align to TRBD1. CDR3 length equals 13 residues. Germline CDR1 is KGHDR and CDR2 is SFDVKD. Trimming removed 3 bases from V and 12 bases from J; junction bases left unmatched: 8. The CDR3 DNA sequence: TGTGCCACCAGTGATCACACCGGACAGGGGTTGTACTTC. Its translation is CATSDHTGQGLYF.

In its sample, this clonotype was seen a few times. This chain joins TRBV11-2 and TRBJ2-1, with 11 bases that match TRBD2. Unmatched junction bases numbered 11, after V lost 4 bases and J lost 0 bases. The CDR3 length is 19 residues. CDR1 is SGHAT, CDR2 FQNNGV, per germline. CDR3 in amino acids: CASSSPSGGSISSYNEQFF. The CDR3 bases are TGTGCCAGCAGCTCGCCTAGCGGGGGGTCTATCAGCTCCTACAATGAGCAGTTCTTC.

This clonotype was observed a handful of times. The J gene is TRBJ2-7, the V gene TRBV10-3, with TRBD1 matching over 9 bases. In germline, CDR1 is ENHRY, CDR2 SYGVKD. The CDR3 extends over 15 amino acids. The junction had 5 bases not matched to a gene; V was cut back by 0 bases and J by 5 bases. CDR3 protein: CAISESGTGSDEQYF. DNA of the CDR3: TGTGCCATCAGTGAGTCTGGGACAGGGTCGGACGAGCAGTACTTC.

In its sample, this clonotype was seen a few times. The CDR3 DNA sequence: TGTGCCAGCAGCGGGGGGACTGGCTACGAGCAGTACTTC. Residues: CASSGGTGYEQYF. This rearrangement joins TRBV9 to TRBJ2-7; tentative D call: TRBD2 (6 bases). Trimming removed 3 bases at V and 3 bases at J, with 10 bases between. The germline CDR1 and CDR2 sequences are SGDLS and YYNGEE. The CDR3 runs to 13 residues.

Ten or more counts support this clonotype. The J gene is TRBJ2-5, the V gene TRBV12-3 or TRBV12-4; the D gene is possibly TRBD2 (5 bases). This CDR3 is built from 13 residues. Trimming took off 3 bases at V and 8 bases at J, with 13 bases between the two ends. In nucleotides, the CDR3 is TGTGCCAGCAGTTTCGGCGGGTCGGAAACCCAGTACTTC. Protein sequence: CASSFGGSETQYF.